This T cell receptor (beta chain) derives from a study of blood T cell repertoires in COVID-19. Study as a whole: Sites in the United States, Italy and Spain provided acute and convalescent COVID-19 samples. Nucleic acid was either cDNA or gDNA, and it came from T cells, B-cell-depleted T cells, or PBMCs.

Germline CDR1 and CDR2: MNHEY and SVGEGT. This CDR3 contains 16 residues. Deletions cut 7 bases from V and 3 bases from J, with 21 bases between. In the source study's methods: Amplified reference gene primers provided the basis for estimating nucleated cell counts. Data came from immunoSEQ multiplex PCR; TCRdb stores just in-frame clones and leaves some out. V and J calls and clone size are copied from that table; D and trimming were computed from the DNA. The table lists 410,000 or so clones, around 86% of them singletons. The TCR was taken from a woman under 40 with active or convalescent COVID-19. Sequencing was done on a sample of peripheral blood. The chain uses TRBV6-2 or TRBV6-3 and TRBJ1-2; D not resolved. CDR3 in amino acids: CASNPLVLGEYYGYTF. In nucleotides, the CDR3 is TGTGCCAGCAACCCCTTAGTCCTGGGAGAGTACTATGGCTACACCTTC.